The 24 T cell receptor beta chains in this list originate from one sample, sequenced in a study of graft-versus-host responses after intestinal transplantation. The table came from immunoSEQ multiplex PCR; TCRdb's copy has only in-frame clones and leaves some out. This sample has over 100,000 clones, with about 92% found just once. These receptors are not linked to any known antigen. Specimen: unstimulated CD4+ T cells sorted from spleen or lymph node cells, collected before transplant. These receptors were taken from a human donor who was the organ donor for an intestinal transplant.

The chain combines TRBV18 with TRBJ1-2, with 7 bases identical to TRBD1. Germline V lookup: CDR1 KGHSH, CDR2 LQKENI. With V trimmed by 2 bases and J by 7 bases, 7 bases remained unmatched. CDR3 size: 14 residues. CDR3 sequence reads: CASSPVAGGSGYTF. CDR3 DNA: TGTGCCAGCTCACCAGTAGCAGGGGGAAGTGGCTACACCTTC.

This chain joins TRBV6-5 and TRBJ1-2; 8 bases are shared with TRBD1. Trimming removed 5 bases from V and 8 bases from J; junction bases left unmatched: 10. The germline V gene has CDR1 MNHEY and CDR2 SVGAGI. This CDR3 is built from 14 residues. The CDR3 is CASSTPGGTRGYTF. CDR3 sequence (DNA): TGTGCCAGCAGTACGCCAGGGGGCACAAGGGGCTACACCTTC.

This chain joins TRBV18 and TRBJ2-1; TRBD2 matches 8 bases. The CDR3 has 16 residues. The V and J ends lost 6 bases and 7 bases, in that order; junction bases with no gene match: 14. Germline lookup yields CDR1 KGHSH and CDR2 LQKENI. CDR3 amino acids: CASSPLDGRAINEQFF. DNA for the CDR3: TGTGCCAGCTCCCCCCTCGACGGGAGGGCCATAAATGAGCAGTTCTTC.

As regards this clone: The sample holds other DNA sequences that translate to the same CDR3. The chain has TRBV18 and TRBJ1-2, with a tentative D call TRBD1 (6 bases). From germline, CDR1 is KGHSH and CDR2 LQKENI. This CDR3 is built from 11 residues. The V end was cut by 3 bases, the J end by 8 bases, with 7 bases between. The chain's CDR3 is CASSPGGGYTF. The CDR3 DNA is TGTGCCAGCTCACCCGGGGGCGGCTACACCTTC.

The V call is TRBV5-4, the J call TRBJ2-3, with D perhaps TRBD1 or TRBD2 (5 bases each). V gave up 4 bases and J gave up 5 bases, with 11 bases separating them. The CDR3 length is 13 residues. Germline lookup yields CDR1 SGHNT and CDR2 YYREEE (reference sequence). In nucleotides, the CDR3 is TGTGCCAGCAGCCTGGGACCCCTAGATACGCAGTATTTT. It codes for CASSLGPLDTQYF.

The CDR3: CASSFSVTYGYTF. The CDR3 nucleotides are TGTGCCAGCAGTTTTTCAGTAACCTATGGCTACACCTTC. The chain recombines TRBV27 with TRBJ1-2; D call uncertain. Trimming took 3 bases from V and 4 from J, leaving 9 bases between them. CDR3 length: 13 residues. Germline loops: CDR1 MNHEY, CDR2 SMNVEV (reference sequence).

V gene TRBV6-5 combines with J gene TRBJ1-4; possible D gene TRBD1, 6 bases. Germline assignment: CDR1 MNHEY and CDR2 SVGAGI. The CDR3 is made up of 14 amino acids. V was clipped by 4 bases and J by 6 bases, with 12 bases between them. CDR3 DNA: TGTGCCAGCAGTTCCTGGGGGCCCTATGAAAAACTGTTTTTT. Its protein is CASSSWGPYEKLFF.

The count of this clone is one. The chain is built from TRBV28 and TRBJ2-2; a weak D match, TRBD1 (6 bases). V lost 5 bases, J lost 6 bases, and 19 bases lay in between. Germline V CDR1 and CDR2: MDHEN, SYDVKM. This CDR3 is 16 amino acids long. The CDR3 DNA reads as TGTGCCAGCAGTGTAAGGGGGAAAAGAAACCCCGGGGAGCTGTTTTTT. Translating gives CASSVRGKRNPGELFF.

This chain links TRBV7-2 with TRBJ2-7; no clear D. Germline loops: CDR1 SGHTA, CDR2 FQGNSA. This CDR3 contains 14 residues. V dropped 5 bases and J dropped 2 bases, with 13 bases sitting between them. CDR3 residues: CASSPKTRTYEQYF. The CDR3, as DNA: TGTGCCAGCAGCCCCAAGACTCGTACCTACGAGCAGTACTTC.

The chain recombines TRBV7-9 with TRBJ2-1; 13 bases line up with TRBD2. CDR1 and CDR2 from the germline V gene are SEHNR and FQNEAQ (reference sequence). Germline trimming cut 3 bases from V and 10 bases from J; bases unmatched to any gene: 6. The CDR3 spans 15 residues. CDR3 amino acids: CASSLRGLAGQEQFF. DNA of the CDR3: TGTGCCAGCAGCTTGAGGGGACTAGCGGGACAAGAGCAGTTCTTC. The full variable domain, with the rest looked up from reference TRBV7-9 and TRBJ2-1, is DTGVSQNPRHKITKRGQNVTFRCDPISEHNRLYWYRQTLGQGPEFLTYFQNEAQLEKSRLLSDRFSAERPKGSFSTLEIQRTEQGDSAMYLCASSLRGLAGQEQFFGPGTRLTVL.

J is TRBJ2-7 and V is TRBV19; 10 nucleotides match TRBD1. Germline CDR1 and CDR2: LNHDA and SQIVND (reference sequence). The length of the CDR3 is 15 residues. Trimming cost V 3 bases and J 6 bases; bases outside gene matches: 8. The CDR3 loop is CASSMRPGQGFEQYF. The CDR3 nucleotides read TGTGCCAGTAGTATGCGGCCGGGACAGGGGTTCGAGCAGTACTTC.

The rearrangement links TRBV2 to TRBJ2-1; D may be TRBD1 or TRBD2 (5 bases each). This CDR3 has 16 residues. The germline V and J ends were trimmed by 2 bases and 0 bases, with 11 bases remaining between them. Per the germline V gene, CDR1 is SNHLY and CDR2 is FYNNEI. The CDR3 spells CASSESWDPSYNEQFF. The CDR3 nucleotides are TGTGCCAGCAGTGAAAGTTGGGACCCCTCCTACAATGAGCAGTTCTTC.

The chain is built from TRBV2 and TRBJ2-3, with D possibly being TRBD2 (6 bases). The length of the CDR3 is 14 residues. V lost 7 bases to trimming and J lost 0 bases, with 11 bases between them. CDR1 and CDR2 from the germline V gene are SNHLY and FYNNEI. CDR3 coding DNA: TGTGCCAGCAAGTCGGGACTCAGCACAGATACGCAGTATTTT. It codes for CASKSGLSTDTQYF.

The chain links TRBV4-1 to TRBJ2-1, with D tentatively TRBD2 (5 bases). With 3 bases removed from V and 0 bases from J, the gap between germline ends came to 15 bases. This CDR3 has 17 amino acids. Per the germline V gene, CDR1 is MGHRA and CDR2 is YSYEKL. CDR3 coding DNA: TGCGCCAGCAGCCATTCTACGAGCGGAAGCTCCTACAATGAGCAGTTCTTC. It encodes CASSHSTSGSSYNEQFF.

This sequence joins TRBV29-1 and TRBJ2-1; 9 nucleotides align to TRBD2. This CDR3 contains 13 residues. Germline V lookup: CDR1 SQVTM, CDR2 ANQGSEA. With V trimmed by 4 bases and J by 9 bases, 7 bases remained unmatched. The chain's CDR3 is CSVVPSGNGEQFF. CDR3 DNA sequence: TGCAGCGTTGTGCCTAGCGGGAACGGTGAGCAGTTCTTC.

CDR3 DNA sequence: TGTGCCAGCAGCGCCACTAGCGGGAGTCTGGGTGAGCAGTTCTTC. Translation: CASSATSGSLGEQFF. The V call is TRBV9, the J call TRBJ2-1, with 11 bases lining up with TRBD2. Germline V lookup: CDR1 SGDLS, CDR2 YYNGEE. V dropped 3 bases and J dropped 9; count of bases not matched to a gene: 8. This CDR3 is 15 amino acids long.

The chain couples TRBV7-8 to TRBJ2-1; the D gene is possibly TRBD2 (5 bases). CDR3 length: 18 residues. Germline V lookup: CDR1 SGHVS, CDR2 FQNEAQ. Deletions cut 2 bases from V and 3 bases from J, with 20 bases between. The CDR3 here is CASSLSHQRLAFYNEQFF. The DNA of the CDR3 is TGTGCCAGCAGCTTATCCCACCAGAGGCTAGCATTCTACAATGAGCAGTTCTTC. The whole variable domain, filled in from reference TRBV7-8 and TRBJ2-1, reads GAGVSQSPRYKVAKRGQDVALRCDPISGHVSLFWYQQALGQGPEFLTYFQNEAQLDKSGLPSDRFFAERPEGSVSTLKIQRTQQEDSAVYLCASSLSHQRLAFYNEQFFGPGTRLTVL.

V usage is TRBV2 and J usage is TRBJ2-1; a possible D gene is TRBD1 (6 bases). The CDR3 totals 15 residues. V gave up 5 bases and J gave up 5 bases, with 16 bases separating them. The V gene's germline CDR1 is SNHLY and CDR2 FYNNEI. The CDR3 region is CASSHRVSHNNEQFF. In DNA, the CDR3 is TGTGCCAGCAGTCACAGGGTGAGCCATAACAATGAGCAGTTCTTC.

The chain couples TRBV28 to TRBJ1-5; no clear D gene. V was cut by 6 bases and J by 0 bases, with 3 bases left in between. The CDR3 is 12 residues long. The germline gives CDR1 MDHEN, CDR2 SYDVKM. The chain's CDR3 is CASRYSNQPQHF. CDR3 DNA sequence: TGTGCCAGCAGGTATAGCAATCAGCCCCAGCATTTT.

This chain links TRBV19 with TRBJ2-1; D is possibly TRBD1 (5 bases). Germline CDR1 reads LNHDA; CDR2 reads SQIVND (reference sequence). The CDR3 has 14 residues. V was cut by 3 bases and J by 9 bases, with 15 bases left in between. CDR3 residues: CASSMFRSQGEQFF. CDR3 bases: TGTGCCAGTAGTATGTTCAGGTCTCAGGGTGAGCAGTTCTTC.

This clone has more than one count but fewer than ten. CDR3 sequence: CASRRDRGAYEQYF. The CDR3 region has the DNA TGTGCAAGTCGCCGGGACAGGGGGGCCTACGAGCAGTACTTC. The rearrangement uses TRBV12-2 and TRBJ2-7; the table calls TRBD1, which could not be checked here. TRBV12-2 is shown as a pseudogene. This CDR3 has 14 residues.

The CDR3 protein is CASSSLPRDTGETQYF. The CDR3 region has the DNA TGTGCCAGCAGTTCCTTACCCCGGGACACTGGGGAGACCCAGTACTTC. The rearrangement joins TRBV27 to TRBJ2-5, with D possibly TRBD1 on 6 matching bases. The length of the CDR3 is 16 residues. Looked up from germline, CDR1 is MNHEY and CDR2 is SMNVEV (reference sequence). Trimming cost V 4 bases and J 5 bases, with 20 bases left between them.

The chain employs TRBV19 and TRBJ2-7; weak D call: TRBD1 (6 bases). Germline CDR1 LNHDA, CDR2 SQIVND (reference sequence). There are 15 residues in the CDR3. Trimming removed 5 bases from V and 3 bases from J, with 17 bases in between. This chain's CDR3 is CASSVGIFRGYEQYF. The CDR3 nucleotides are TGTGCCAGTAGTGTTGGTATCTTCAGGGGCTACGAGCAGTACTTC.

The chain uses TRBV5-8 and TRBJ1-1; D may be TRBD1 (5 bases). Germline values: CDR1 SGHTS, CDR2 YDEGEE. The CDR3 is 15 residues long. Trimming pared 2 bases from V and 3 bases from J, leaving 14 bases between. DNA for the CDR3: TGTGCCAGCAGCTTCCAGGGCACACTGGACACTGAAGCTTTCTTT. Protein product: CASSFQGTLDTEAFF.